This T cell receptor (beta chain) emerged from a study of blood T cell repertoires in COVID-19 (dated by TCRdb to about 2020). About the study as a whole: Collaborator samples came from the United States, Italy and Spain and covered acute and convalescent phases of COVID-19. Where available, HLA class I and class II types were obtained from metadata supplied by the sample provider rather than from assay-based typing. The prospective study material was composed of cDNA or gDNA derived from T cells, B-cell-depleted T cells, or PBMCs. The repertoires were made available in a free public database intended to serve as a resource for research on the immune response to SARS-CoV-2. Samples came from the ongoing ImmuneRACE study (first 160 participants) plus 1,254 subjects from 6 global collaborators. Subjects who had been exposed to COVID-19, were actively infected with it, or had recovered from it provided the deeply sampled blood TCRbeta repertoires that made up the dataset. A de-identified subject ID, COVID-19 status, age in years and sex were almost always included in the sample metadata. General findings and caveats noted by the study authors: The amount of clinical and demographic metadata varied by source and participant and was provided uncurated.

As for this clone: Its antigen remains undetermined. No base quality information exists; no much larger clone differs at one position.

TCRbeta CDR3 regions were amplified from genomic DNA by means of the immunoSEQ Assay, a bias-controlled multiplex PCR. Per the original workflow: The number of nucleated cells in each sample was estimated by amplification of reference gene primers within the assay. Sequence reads were collapsed and filtered to measure the absolute abundance of every unique TCRbeta CDR3 rearrangement. For each sample, productive Simpson clonality was calculated as the square root of Simpson's diversity index across productive rearrangements. The clones in this table, taken by TCRdb from immuneACCESS, are in-frame only. Not every clone is retained; where verified, under half of the shortfall comes from an unresolved V gene, and the cause of the rest is unknown. The DNA was the basis for D and trimming; V, J and clone size are from that table. The sample table holds around 450,000 clones, of which 80% to 95% were seen once. The ten largest clones take up less than 0.75% of the sample.

Participants in the prospective study were aged 18 to 89 years, lived in 20 to 25 United States geographic areas, and enrolled through a virtual design. In the prospective study, participants were assigned to cohorts based on the clinical history participants reported in a screening survey and a study questionnaire. ImmuneRACE Cohort 3 recovered participants were defined by two consecutive negative NP/OP PCR tests, healthcare professional clearance, or symptom resolution. In the prospective study, whole blood, serum and a nasopharyngeal or oropharyngeal swab were collected from each participant by mobile phlebotomists. Prospective study participants could optionally give additional blood draws and questionnaires over an approximately two-month period. Before DNA extraction, prospective study blood samples were shipped either frozen or at room temperature. The CDR3 covers 15 residues, taking in both the cysteine and the phenylalanine. Just the 45-base CDR3 DNA is kept, in frame starting at base 1. Trimming takes 4 bases from V and 7 bases from J, and the germline ends sit 20 bases apart. CDR1 SGDLS and CDR2 YYNGEE were looked up in the germline V gene.

The chain couples TRBV9 to TRBJ1-2; TRBD1 is possibly the D segment (5 matching bases). Input material: PBMCs or T cells enriched from blood (not recorded which). The origin of this receptor is a young man who had recovered from COVID-19. The CDR3 region: CASSLVDGQLRGYTF. The bases are TGTGCCAGCAGCCTAGTGGACGGACAATTGCGTGGCTACACCTTC.